This is a list of T cell receptor beta chains from one sample in a study of shared clonotypes between healthy human individuals. The assay was immunoSEQ multiplex PCR, and TCRdb's table has in-frame clones only and misses some. The sample lists over a million clones; under 80% were seen once. Sequencing was carried out using memory CD4+ T cells sorted from blood. Every receptor here comes from a man between 18 and 29 years old in good health. CDR3s include the opening cysteine and the closing phenylalanine or tryptophan. The D gene is left open where the match is weak. The size entry is marked missing in some rows and otherwise reads once, few, many or a size class.

few	TRBV7-2	TRBD1	TRBJ2-3	TGTGCCAGCAGTCGGACAGGGCGAAGCACAGATACGCAGTATTTT	CASSRTGRSTDTQYF
-	TRBV27	TRBD2	TRBJ2-1	TGTGCCAGCAGTTTATCGGCCACTAGCGGGACCGAGCAGTTCTTC	CASSLSATSGTEQFF
-	TRBV7-3	TRBD2	TRBJ2-3	TGTGCCAGCAGCCAGCTAGCGGGGGGTGCAGATACGCAGTATTTT	CASSQLAGGADTQYF
-	TRBV20-1	-	TRBJ1-1	TGCAGTGCTGACAGGAACACTGAAGCTTTCTTT	CSADRNTEAFF
-	TRBV2	TRBD1	TRBJ2-7	TGTGCCAACCTCCGGGACAGGAGCTCCTACGAGCAGTACTTC	CANLRDRSSYEQYF
-	TRBV5-1	-	TRBJ2-3	TGCGCCAGCGGTAGGGGAAGCACAGATACGCAGTATTTT	CASGRGSTDTQYF
few	TRBV29-1	TRBD1	TRBJ1-2	TGCAGCGCCCCGGGACAGGGGGTAGATGGCTACACCTTC	CSAPGQGVDGYTF
-	TRBV28	-	TRBJ1-2	TGTGCCAGCAGTTTTGGGCGGCGGTTCTCACGGTCGGGGGTGACTTACTATGGCTACACCTTC	CASSFGRRFSRSGVTYYGYTF
-	TRBV30	-	TRBJ1-5	TGTGCCTGGAGTGTACGAGGGAATAGCAATCAGCCCCAGCATTTT	CAWSVRGNSNQPQHF
many	TRBV29-1	-	TRBJ1-5	TGCAGCGTTGAAGGATCAGGGTTAGGCCAGCCCCAGCATTTT	CSVEGSGLGQPQHF
-	TRBV19	TRBD1	TRBJ1-5	TGTGCCAGTACCCCAGACAGGGGGCTCAATCAGCCCCAGCATTTT	CASTPDRGLNQPQHF
-	TRBV30	TRBD1	TRBJ1-2	TGTGCCTGGAGCGTCAACCCACAGGGGACTCACTATGGCTACACCTTC	CAWSVNPQGTHYGYTF
-	TRBV10-3	-	TRBJ1-1	TGTGCCATCAGTGAGGACAGGTTAGAAGCTTTCTTT	CAISEDRLEAFF
-	TRBV7-2	TRBD2	TRBJ2-7	TGTGCCAGCAGCCCCTCTAGCGGTTACGAGCAGTACTTC	CASSPSSGYEQYF
-	TRBV6-1	TRBD1	TRBJ1-1	TGTGCCAGCAGTGGCACTAGACAGGGGGCCGCTGAAGCTTTCTTT	CASSGTRQGAAEAFF
once	TRBV15	-	TRBJ1-6	TGTGCCACCAGCAGAGGGGATTACGGAAATTCACCCCTCCACTTT	CATSRGDYGNSPLHF
many	TRBV5-4	TRBD1	TRBJ1-4	TGTGCCAGCAGCTTGGGAGGGACAGCCTCAACTAATGAAAAACTGTTTTTT	CASSLGGTASTNEKLFF
few	TRBV30	-	TRBJ1-5	TGTGCCTGGAGTCGAGAGGGGAATCAGCCCCAGCATTTT	CAWSREGNQPQHF
once	TRBV30	-	TRBJ1-1	TGTGCCTGGGGTTTGGGAGCTTTCTTT	CAWGLGAFF
-	TRBV21-1	-	TRBJ1-1	TGTGCCAGCAGCAAAGAAAAGGAGGAGAGCACTGAAGCTTTCTTT	CASSKEKEESTEAFF
-	TRBV2	-	TRBJ1-5	TGTGCCAGCAGTGAAGCCCCCGCAGGACCCCAGCATTTT	CASSEAPAGPQHF
-	TRBV5-1	-	TRBJ2-3	TGCGCCAGCAGCTGGGGGGACTCCCGCACAGATACGCAGTATTTT	CASSWGDSRTDTQYF
-	TRBV6-5	TRBD1	TRBJ2-7	TGTGCCAGCCGGGACAGAGCCTACGAGCAGTACTTC	CASRDRAYEQYF
-	TRBV7-8	TRBD1	TRBJ1-6	TGTGCCAGCAGCTCCCCCGGGACAGGGGCCCCTCGCTGGGATAATTCACCCCTCCACTTT	CASSSPGTGAPRWDNSPLHF
once	TRBV6-6	-	TRBJ2-6	TGTGCCAGCAGTTCAAGGGGTAGCTCTGGGGCCAACGTCCTGACTTTC	CASSSRGSSGANVLTF
-	TRBV4-3	TRBD2	TRBJ2-5	TGCGCCAGCAGCCAACTTCTAGCGGGAGGTCTAGAGACCCAGTACTTC	CASSQLLAGGLETQYF